This TCR beta chain derives from a study of regulatory and conventional T cells in RAG deficiency. General study points: Shorter CDR3s in all patient subsets; >90% Treg-Tconv overlap in Omenn. Compared with controls, unique Treg TCR beta sequences dropped around 100-fold in Omenn syndrome and CID/AS.

Here immunoSEQ multiplex PCR was the method, and the copy in TCRdb shows in-frame clones only, minus some. Counted here are more than 30,000 clones, 85% to 90% occurring once; the ten biggest clones make up approximately 5.4%. Comment on this clone: Its target is unknown.

Another study also made use of these data, one on regulatory T cells. As reported in that work: Primers: 52 TRBV forward and 13 TRBJ reverse. In patients, unique TRB V-J pairs were restricted and V/J usage skewed, especially in Tregs.

Sequenced input: CD8+ T cells sorted from blood. The source is a human donor in good health.

CDR3 nucleotide sequence: TGTGCCAGCAGCCCTACAGGGGGCGGCAATCAGCCCCAGCATTTT. It translates to CASSPTGGGNQPQHF. The chain uses TRBV7-8 and TRBJ1-5, with 9 positions matching TRBD1. Germline trimming cut 5 bases from V and 2 bases from J; bases unmatched to any gene: 4. Germline values: CDR1 SGHVS, CDR2 FQNEAQ. CDR3 length: 15 residues.